This TCR beta chain appears in the sequencing data of a study of shared clonotypes between healthy human individuals. The protocol was immunoSEQ multiplex PCR, while the TCRdb copy is restricted to in-frame clones and leaves out a portion. The profile covers 1.6 million or so clones, with about 98.5% appearing a single time and 0.36% taken by the ten largest. Germline CDR1 SGHRS, CDR2 YFSETQ. The CDR3 sequence is 15 residues long. Trimming cost V 4 bases and J 4 bases; bases outside gene matches: 4. The chain is built from TRBV5-1 and TRBJ2-3, with 12 bases fitting TRBD2. This TCR was sampled from a man aged 30-40 years in good health. Sample: naive CD4+ T cells sorted from blood. Sample subset: CD45RA+ positively selected. As DNA, the CDR3 is TGCGCCAGCAGCCGGACTAGCGGGAACCCAGATACGCAGTATTTT. Protein: CASSRTSGNPDTQYF.